The clone carrying this T cell receptor (beta chain) has at least ten counts. Its antigen is as yet unknown. What was amplified from RNA transcripts were TCR beta CDR3 regions. The study used the HTBI primer set for a first-round RT-PCR of the TCR CDR3. MiXCR, run by TCRdb on the multiplex PCR reads, gives a single entry per CDR3 protein. The data contain approximately 620,000 distinct CDR3 sequences, about 15% of them singletons. This CDR3 region has 15 residues. Trimming cost V 3 bases and J 3 bases, with 18 bases left between them. CDR1 and CDR2 from the germline V gene are DFQATT and SNEGSKA (reference sequence). PBMCs were obtained from over 8.5 ml fresh peripheral blood. This entry comes from a study of T cells in Graves' hyperthyroidism and ophthalmopathy. Whole-study findings and limits: Most thyroid clonotypes expanded above 0.001 were also detected in blood.

This sequence originates from a woman younger than 45 with Graves' hyperthyroidism that later progressed to Graves' ophthalmopathy. The specimen was blood. The J gene is TRBJ2-7, the V gene TRBV20-1, with D tentatively TRBD2 (6 bases). CDR3 nucleotides: TGCAGTGCTAGGGAGGGGTGGCAGGGTATCTACGAGCAGTACTTC. Its protein product is CSAREGWQGIYEQYF.